This is a list of T cell receptor beta chains from one sample in a study of T-cell reconstitution after alpha-beta-depleted transplantation in children. One entry per CDR3 protein results from TCRdb running MiXCR on the PCR reads. Altogether about 440,000 distinct CDR3 sequences are present, around 46% being singletons, with the ten largest covering roughly 27%. Sequencing used PBMCs, obtained before TCRalphabeta/CD19-depleted stem cell transplant. All receptors derive from a girl aged 2 to 9 with aplastic anemia, due to receive a stem cell transplant. Each CDR3 is given with its conserved first and last residue. A D gene is named only where the DNA matches it firmly. Rows may omit the clone size; those that give it use once, few, many or a size class.

>.|TRBJ1-2|TRBV15|few
TGTGCCACCAGCAGAGATAAGGGGCGGTGGGGCTACACCTTC
CATSRDKGRWGYTF
>.|TRBJ2-1|TRBV29-1|.
TGCAGCGTTGACGGACTGATCGGGGATCGGTACAATGAGCAGTTCTTC
CSVDGLIGDRYNEQFF
>.|TRBJ2-3|TRBV6-1|.
TGTGCCAGCAGTGAAATCAGCACAGATACGCAGTATTTT
CASSEISTDTQYF
>.|TRBJ2-7|TRBV7-2|.
TGTGCCAGCAGCTCGCCGGGACTCAATCGATACGAGCAGTACTTC
CASSSPGLNRYEQYF
>.|TRBJ2-1|TRBV4-1|.
TGCGCCAGCAGCCAAAATCCGAGCTCCTACAATGAGCAGTTCTTC
CASSQNPSSYNEQFF
>.|TRBJ1-1|TRBV5-1|many
TGCGCCAGCAGCTCGGGAGGCACTGAAGCTTTCTTT
CASSSGGTEAFF
>TRBD1|TRBJ2-3|TRBV20-1|.
TGCAGTGCGGCCGGACAGGGTCGCACAGATACGCAGTATTTT
CSAAGQGRTDTQYF
>TRBD2|TRBJ2-1|TRBV6-1|.
TGTGCCAGCACCGTGGGAACTAGCGGGAGAAGAGACAATGAGCAGTTCTTC
CASTVGTSGRRDNEQFF
>TRBD2|TRBJ2-7|TRBV6-1|.
TGTGCCAGCAGCCACACTAGCGGGGACTCCTACGAGCAGTACTTC
CASSHTSGDSYEQYF
>.|TRBJ2-3|TRBV6-4|few
TGTGCCAGCAGTGACGTTCAGTCCCTCACGCAGTATTTT
CASSDVQSLTQYF
>.|TRBJ2-5|TRBV7-4|.
TGTGCCAGCAAGGGGGCGGGACAGAACCAAGAGACCCAGTACTTC
CASKGAGQNQETQYF
>.|TRBJ2-1|TRBV11-2|.
TGTGCCAGCGAGCCAAACCGGAATGAGCAGTTCTTC
CASEPNRNEQFF
>TRBD1|TRBJ1-5|TRBV30|many
TGTGCCTGGACAGGGGGCCTGGGCAATCAGCCCCAGCATTTT
CAWTGGLGNQPQHF
>.|TRBJ2-1|TRBV20-1|.
TGCAGTGCTAGACCGAGCGGAGCCTACAATGAGCAGTTCTTC
CSARPSGAYNEQFF
>.|TRBJ2-6|TRBV9|many
TGTGCCAGCAGCCAACTGACAGGCCCTGGGGCCAACGTCCTGACTTTC
CASSQLTGPGANVLTF
>.|TRBJ2-3|TRBV7-9|few
TGTGCCAGCAGCTACCCACGCGAAGGGAACACAGATACGCAGTATTTT
CASSYPREGNTDTQYF
>.|TRBJ2-3|TRBV6-2/TRBV6-3|few
TGTGCCAGCAGTTTCGACGGCGCTAGCACAGATACGCAGTATTTT
CASSFDGASTDTQYF
>TRBD2|TRBJ2-1|TRBV12-5|.
TGTGCTAGTGGTCGTCCTAGCGGGGCAGGGAATGAGCAGTTCTTC
CASGRPSGAGNEQFF
>.|TRBJ2-1|TRBV5-1|.
TGCGCCAGCAGCCCGAACGTTAACTCCTACAATGAGCAGTTCTTC
CASSPNVNSYNEQFF
>TRBD1|TRBJ2-2|TRBV7-9|.
TGTGCCAGCAGCCCTTGGACAGGCTCGAACACCGGGGAGCTGTTTTTT
CASSPWTGSNTGELFF
>TRBD2|TRBJ2-1|TRBV5-1|many
TGCGCCAGCAGCTTGGATCCTAGCGGAGAATACAATGAGCAGTTCTTC
CASSLDPSGEYNEQFF
>.|TRBJ2-7|TRBV15|.
TGTGCCACCGGAACGATTCGAGGGGTTACCGAGCAGTACTTC
CATGTIRGVTEQYF